The subject of this entry is one T cell receptor beta chain. Its antigen is unknown. The data were obtained in a study of Ad26.COV2.S vaccination and SARS-CoV-2 variants. The wider study: The donor was enrolled in the Ad26.COV2.S arm of the COV1001 trial. Overall study findings and caveats: Vaccine recipients surpassed placebo recipients in spike-specific TCR breadth.

Documented treatment: about 20 received Ad26.COV2.S at low or high dose, single or two shots; five or six received placebo; per-sample allocation not given. Day 63 following the first vaccine or placebo injection was when the samples were taken. Generated by immunoSEQ multiplex PCR, the TCRdb table keeps only in-frame clones and is missing some. The sample carries fewer than 300,000 clones, approximately 87% recorded once. The TCR sequence derives from a person aged 18 to 59 who received the Ad26.COV2.S COVID-19 vaccine or a placebo. The sequences come from peripheral blood, collected in a trial of Ad26.COV2.S vaccine versus placebo.

This CDR3 is CASSFGTSGTDTQYF. CDR3 DNA sequence: TGCGCCAGCAGCTTCGGGACTAGCGGTACAGATACGCAGTATTTT. The V call is TRBV5-1, the J call TRBJ2-3, with TRBD2 matching over 11 bases. The CDR3 consists of 15 residues. Germline V gene data show CDR1 as SGHRS and CDR2 as YFSETQ. The ends lost 2 bases at V and 3 bases at J; junction bases unmatched: 2.